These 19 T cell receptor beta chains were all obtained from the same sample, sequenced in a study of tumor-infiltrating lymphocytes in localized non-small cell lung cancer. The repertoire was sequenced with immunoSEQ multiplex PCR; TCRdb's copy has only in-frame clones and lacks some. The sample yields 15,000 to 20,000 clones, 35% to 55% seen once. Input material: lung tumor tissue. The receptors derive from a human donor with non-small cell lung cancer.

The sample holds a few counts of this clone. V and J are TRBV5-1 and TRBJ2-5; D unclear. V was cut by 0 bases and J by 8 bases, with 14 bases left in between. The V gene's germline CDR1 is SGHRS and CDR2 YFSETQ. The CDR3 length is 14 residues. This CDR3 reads CASSLDPGADTQYF. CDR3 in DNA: TGCGCCAGCAGCTTGGATCCTGGTGCAGATACCCAGTACTTC.

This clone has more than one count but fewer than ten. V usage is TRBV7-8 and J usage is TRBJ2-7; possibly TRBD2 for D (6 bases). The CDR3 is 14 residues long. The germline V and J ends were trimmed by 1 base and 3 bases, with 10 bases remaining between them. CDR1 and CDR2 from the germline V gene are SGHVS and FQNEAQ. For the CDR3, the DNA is TGTGCCAGCAGCTTAGTGGGAGGTAACTACGAGCAGTACTTC. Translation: CASSLVGGNYEQYF.

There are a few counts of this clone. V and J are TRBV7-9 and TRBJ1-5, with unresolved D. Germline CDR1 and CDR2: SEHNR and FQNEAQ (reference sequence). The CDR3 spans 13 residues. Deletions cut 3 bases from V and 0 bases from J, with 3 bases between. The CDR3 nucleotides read TGTGCCAGCAGCTTGAATAGCAATCAGCCCCAGCATTTT. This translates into CASSLNSNQPQHF.

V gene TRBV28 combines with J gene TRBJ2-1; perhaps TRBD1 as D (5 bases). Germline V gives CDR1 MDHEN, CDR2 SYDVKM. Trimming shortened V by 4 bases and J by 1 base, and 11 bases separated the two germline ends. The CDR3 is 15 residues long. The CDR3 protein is CASSSPDMSYNEQFF. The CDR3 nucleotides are TGTGCCAGCAGTTCCCCGGACATGTCCTACAATGAGCAGTTCTTC.

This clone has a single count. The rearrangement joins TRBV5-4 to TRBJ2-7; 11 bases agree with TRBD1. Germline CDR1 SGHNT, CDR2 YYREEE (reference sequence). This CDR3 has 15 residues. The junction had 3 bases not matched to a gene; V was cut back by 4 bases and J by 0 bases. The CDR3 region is CASSLGQGGSYEQYF. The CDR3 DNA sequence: TGTGCCAGCAGCCTGGGACAGGGGGGCTCCTACGAGCAGTACTTC. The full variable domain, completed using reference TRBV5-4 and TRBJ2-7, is ETGVTQSPTHLIKTRGQQVTLRCSSQSGHNTVSWYQQALGQGPQFIFQYYREEENGRGNFPPRFSGLQFPNYSSELNVNALELDDSALYLCASSLGQGGSYEQYFGPGTRLTVT.

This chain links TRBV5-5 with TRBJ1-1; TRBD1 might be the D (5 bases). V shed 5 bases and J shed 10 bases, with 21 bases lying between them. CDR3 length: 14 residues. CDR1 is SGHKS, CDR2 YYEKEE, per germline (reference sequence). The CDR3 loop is CASSRSGTPGGAFF. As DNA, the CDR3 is TGTGCCAGCAGTAGGTCGGGGACGCCCGGGGGAGCTTTCTTT.

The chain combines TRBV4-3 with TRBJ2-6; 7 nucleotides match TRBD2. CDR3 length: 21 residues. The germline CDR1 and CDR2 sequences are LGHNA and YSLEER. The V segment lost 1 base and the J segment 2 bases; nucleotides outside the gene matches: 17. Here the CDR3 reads CASSQVVSAGREGTGANVLTF. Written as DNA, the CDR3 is TGCGCCAGCAGCCAAGTAGTTTCGGCAGGGAGGGAGGGGACTGGGGCCAACGTCCTGACTTTC.

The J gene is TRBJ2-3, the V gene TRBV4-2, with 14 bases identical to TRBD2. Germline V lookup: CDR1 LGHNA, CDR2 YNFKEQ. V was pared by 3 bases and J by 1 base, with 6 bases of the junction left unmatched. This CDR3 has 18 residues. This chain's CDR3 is CASSQRLAGGLGTDTQYF. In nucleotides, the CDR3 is TGTGCCAGCAGCCAGAGACTAGCGGGGGGGCTTGGCACAGATACGCAGTATTTT.

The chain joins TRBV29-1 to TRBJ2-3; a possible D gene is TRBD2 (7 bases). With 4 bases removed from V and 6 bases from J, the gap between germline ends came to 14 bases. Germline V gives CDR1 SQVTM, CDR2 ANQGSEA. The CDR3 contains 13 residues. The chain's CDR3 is CSVVVGGPDTQYF. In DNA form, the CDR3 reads TGCAGCGTTGTGGTGGGGGGGCCCGATACGCAGTATTTT.

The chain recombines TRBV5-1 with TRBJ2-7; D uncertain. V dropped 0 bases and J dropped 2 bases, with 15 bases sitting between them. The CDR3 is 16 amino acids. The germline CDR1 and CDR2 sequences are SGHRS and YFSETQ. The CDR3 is CASSLGGQFTPYEQYF. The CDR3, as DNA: TGCGCCAGCAGCTTGGGTGGGCAGTTCACACCCTACGAGCAGTACTTC.

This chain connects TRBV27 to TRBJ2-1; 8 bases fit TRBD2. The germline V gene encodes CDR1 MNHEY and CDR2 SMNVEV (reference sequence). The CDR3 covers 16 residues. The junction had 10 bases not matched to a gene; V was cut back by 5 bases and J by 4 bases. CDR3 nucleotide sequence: TGTGCCAGCAGTCCCACGGGTAGCGGGGTATACAATGAGCAGTTCTTC. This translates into CASSPTGSGVYNEQFF.

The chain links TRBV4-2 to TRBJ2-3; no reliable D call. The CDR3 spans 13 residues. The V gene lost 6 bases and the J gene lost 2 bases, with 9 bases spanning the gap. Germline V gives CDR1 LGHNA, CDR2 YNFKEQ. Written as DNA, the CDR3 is TGTGCCAGCAGTAGGACCAACACAGATACGCAGTATTTT. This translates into CASSRTNTDTQYF.

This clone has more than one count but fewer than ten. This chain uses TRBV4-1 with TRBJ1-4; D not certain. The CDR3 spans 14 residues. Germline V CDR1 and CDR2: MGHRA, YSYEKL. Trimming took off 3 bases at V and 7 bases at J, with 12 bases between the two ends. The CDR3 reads CASSQKGVPEKLFF. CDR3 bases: TGCGCCAGCAGCCAGAAGGGAGTTCCTGAAAAACTGTTTTTT.

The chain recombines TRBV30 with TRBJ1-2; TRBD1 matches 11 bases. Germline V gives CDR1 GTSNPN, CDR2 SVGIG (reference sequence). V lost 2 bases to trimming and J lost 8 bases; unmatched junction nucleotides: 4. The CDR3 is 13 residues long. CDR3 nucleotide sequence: TGTGCCTGGAGTAGGACAGGGGGCGAGGGCTACACCTTC. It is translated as CAWSRTGGEGYTF.

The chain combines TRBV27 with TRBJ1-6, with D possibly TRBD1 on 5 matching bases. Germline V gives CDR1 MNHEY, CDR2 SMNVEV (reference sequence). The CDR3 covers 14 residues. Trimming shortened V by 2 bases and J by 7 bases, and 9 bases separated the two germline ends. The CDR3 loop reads CASSLRRGNSPLHF. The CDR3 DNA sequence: TGTGCCAGCAGTTTACGTCGGGGCAATTCACCCCTCCACTTT.

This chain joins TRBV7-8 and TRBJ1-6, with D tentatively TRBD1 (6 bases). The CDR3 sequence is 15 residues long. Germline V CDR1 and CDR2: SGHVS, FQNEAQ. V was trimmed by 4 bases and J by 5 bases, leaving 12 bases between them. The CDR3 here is CASSYETGHNSPLHF. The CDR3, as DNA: TGTGCCAGCAGCTACGAGACAGGACATAATTCACCCCTCCACTTT. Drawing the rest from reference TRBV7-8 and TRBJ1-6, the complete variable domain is GAGVSQSPRYKVAKRGQDVALRCDPISGHVSLFWYQQALGQGPEFLTYFQNEAQLDKSGLPSDRFFAERPEGSVSTLKIQRTQQEDSAVYLCASSYETGHNSPLHFGNGTRLTVT.

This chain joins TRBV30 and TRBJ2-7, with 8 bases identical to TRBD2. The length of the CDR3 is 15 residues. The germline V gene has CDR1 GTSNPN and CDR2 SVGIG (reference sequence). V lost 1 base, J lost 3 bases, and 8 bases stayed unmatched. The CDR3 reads CAWSAGSGVYYEQYF. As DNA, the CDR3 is TGTGCCTGGAGTGCGGGTAGCGGGGTCTACTACGAGCAGTACTTC.

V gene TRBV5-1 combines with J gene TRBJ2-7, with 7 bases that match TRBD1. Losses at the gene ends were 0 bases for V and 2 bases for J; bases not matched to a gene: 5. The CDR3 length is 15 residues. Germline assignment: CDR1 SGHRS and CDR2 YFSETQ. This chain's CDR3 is CASSLEGGAAYEQYF. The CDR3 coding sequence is TGCGCCAGCAGCTTGGAAGGGGGCGCAGCCTACGAGCAGTACTTC.

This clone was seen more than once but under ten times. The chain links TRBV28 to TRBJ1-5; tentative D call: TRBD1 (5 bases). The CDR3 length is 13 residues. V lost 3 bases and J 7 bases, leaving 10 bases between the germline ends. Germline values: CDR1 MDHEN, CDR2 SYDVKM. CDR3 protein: CASSLGSGQPQHF. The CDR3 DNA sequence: TGTGCCAGCAGTTTGGGGTCAGGGCAGCCCCAGCATTTT.